This T cell receptor beta chain was sequenced in a study of shared clonotypes between healthy human individuals. Study outcomes and limitations: An expected dependence of interdonor clonotype sharing on sequencing depth was noted. Few donors restricted represented genetic and exposure-history diversity. Larger estimated richness was generally recorded for naive subsets relative to memory subsets.

The method was immunoSEQ multiplex PCR; TCRdb's version includes in-frame clones alone and lacks a portion of them. This sample carries about 2.3 million clones, around 92% of them seen once, and the ten largest clones take approximately 0.41%. In germline, CDR1 is MNHEY, CDR2 SVGAGI. The CDR3 contains 13 residues. V dropped 10 bases and J dropped 6 bases, with 15 bases sitting between them. With respect to this clone: What it binds is unknown.

The chain recombines TRBV6-5 with TRBJ2-2; possible D gene TRBD2, 5 bases. Sequencing was performed on naive CD4+ T cells from PBMCs. The subset: CD45RA+ positively selected. The source is a man younger than 35 in good health. Some clones in this sample may be carry-over from other donors' samples. CDR3 DNA sequence: TGTGCCACTATCTTCCTAGCTCCCGGGGAGCTGTTTTTT. Residues: CATIFLAPGELFF.